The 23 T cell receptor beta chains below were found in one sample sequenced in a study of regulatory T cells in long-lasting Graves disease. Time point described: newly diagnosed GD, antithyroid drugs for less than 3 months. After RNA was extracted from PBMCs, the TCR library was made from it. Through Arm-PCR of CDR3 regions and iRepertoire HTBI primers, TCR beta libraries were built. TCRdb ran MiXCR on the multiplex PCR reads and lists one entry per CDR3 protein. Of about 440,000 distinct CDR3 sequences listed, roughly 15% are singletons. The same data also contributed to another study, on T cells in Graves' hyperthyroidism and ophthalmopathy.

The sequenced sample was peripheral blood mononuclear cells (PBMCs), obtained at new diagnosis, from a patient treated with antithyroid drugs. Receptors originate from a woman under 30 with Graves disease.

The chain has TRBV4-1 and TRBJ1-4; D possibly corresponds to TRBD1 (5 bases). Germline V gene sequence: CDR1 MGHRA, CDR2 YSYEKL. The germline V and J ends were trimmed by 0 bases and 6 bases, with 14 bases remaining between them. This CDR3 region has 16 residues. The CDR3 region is CASSQDPSGGDEKLFF. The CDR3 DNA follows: TGCGCCAGCAGCCAAGATCCCAGCGGAGGGGATGAAAAACTGTTTTTT.

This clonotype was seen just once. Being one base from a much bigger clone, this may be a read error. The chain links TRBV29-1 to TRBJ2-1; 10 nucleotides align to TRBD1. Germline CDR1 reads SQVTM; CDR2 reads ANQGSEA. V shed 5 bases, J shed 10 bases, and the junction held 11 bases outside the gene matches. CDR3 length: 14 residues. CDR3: CSVFDRGRSDEQFF. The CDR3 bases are TGCAGCGTTTTTGACAGGGGGCGTTCGGACGAGCAGTTCTTC.

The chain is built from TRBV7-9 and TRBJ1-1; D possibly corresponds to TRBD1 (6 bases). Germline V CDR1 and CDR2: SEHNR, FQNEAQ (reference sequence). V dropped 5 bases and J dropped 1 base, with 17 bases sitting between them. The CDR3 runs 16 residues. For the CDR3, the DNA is TGTGCCAGCAGCCCCCCGGGACACAGGAAGAACACTGAAGCTTTCTTT. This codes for CASSPPGHRKNTEAFF.

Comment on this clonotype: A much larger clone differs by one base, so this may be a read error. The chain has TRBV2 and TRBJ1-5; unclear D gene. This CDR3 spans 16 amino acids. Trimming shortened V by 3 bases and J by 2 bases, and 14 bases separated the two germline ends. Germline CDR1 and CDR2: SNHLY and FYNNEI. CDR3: CASSEGRVGGNQPQHF. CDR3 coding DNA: TGTGCCAGCAGTGAGGGGAGGGTGGGAGGCAATCAGCCCCAGCATTTT. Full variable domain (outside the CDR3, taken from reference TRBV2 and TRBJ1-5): EPEVTQTPSHQVTQMGQEVILRCVPISNHLYFYWYRQILGQKVEFLVSFYNNEISEKSEIFDDQFSVERPDGSNFTLKIRSTKLEDSAMYFCASSEGRVGGNQPQHFGDGTRLSIL.

CDR3 DNA sequence: TGTGCCAGCACACCCGGGACTAGCGACCGGGAGCTGTTTTTT. As protein: CASTPGTSDRELFF. This chain links TRBV2 with TRBJ2-2; 10 positions match TRBD2. J lost 9 bases, V lost 7 bases, and 8 bases had no gene match. CDR1 SNHLY and CDR2 FYNNEI come from the germline V gene. The length of the CDR3 is 14 residues.

The CDR3 spells CATSAGTGSPLHF. The DNA of the CDR3 is TGTGCCACCAGCGCAGGGACAGGGTCACCCCTCCACTTT. The genes are TRBV15 and TRBJ1-6; 9 bases agree with TRBD1. V shed 5 bases, J shed 10 bases, and the junction held 3 bases outside the gene matches. The CDR3 contains 13 residues. Germline V gives CDR1 LNHNV, CDR2 YYDKDF (reference sequence).

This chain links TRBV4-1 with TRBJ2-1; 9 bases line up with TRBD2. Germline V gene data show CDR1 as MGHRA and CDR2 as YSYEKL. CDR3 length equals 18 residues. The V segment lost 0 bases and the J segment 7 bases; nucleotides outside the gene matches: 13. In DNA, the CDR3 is TGCGCCAGCAGCCAAGAGCTGGCTAGCGGGATAAGGGTGAATGAGCAGTTCTTC. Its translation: CASSQELASGIRVNEQFF.

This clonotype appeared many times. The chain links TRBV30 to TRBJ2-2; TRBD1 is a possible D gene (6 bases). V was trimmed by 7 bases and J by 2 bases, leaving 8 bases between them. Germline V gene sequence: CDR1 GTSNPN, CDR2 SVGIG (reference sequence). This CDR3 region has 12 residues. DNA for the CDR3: TGTGCCTCACAGGGAAACACCGGGGAGCTGTTTTTT. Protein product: CASQGNTGELFF.

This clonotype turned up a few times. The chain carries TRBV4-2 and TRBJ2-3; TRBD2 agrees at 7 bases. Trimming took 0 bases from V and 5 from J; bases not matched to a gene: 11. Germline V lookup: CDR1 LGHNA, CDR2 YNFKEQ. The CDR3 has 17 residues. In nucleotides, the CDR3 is TGTGCCAGCAGCCAAGATGATGCGGGAGAAGATGTAGATACGCAGTATTTT. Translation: CASSQDDAGEDVDTQYF.

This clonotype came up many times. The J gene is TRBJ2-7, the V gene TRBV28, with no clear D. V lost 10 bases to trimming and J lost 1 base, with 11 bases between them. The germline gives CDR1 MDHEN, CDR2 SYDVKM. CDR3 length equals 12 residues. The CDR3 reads CATVRGSYEQYF. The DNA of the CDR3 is TGTGCCACCGTCCGAGGATCCTACGAGCAGTACTTC.

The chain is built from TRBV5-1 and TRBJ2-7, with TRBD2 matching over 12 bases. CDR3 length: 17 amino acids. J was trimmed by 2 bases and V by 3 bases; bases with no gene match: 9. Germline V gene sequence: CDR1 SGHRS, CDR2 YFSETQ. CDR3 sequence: CASSSGLAGTTTYEQYF. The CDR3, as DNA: TGCGCCAGCAGCTCAGGACTAGCGGGGACAACGACCTACGAGCAGTACTTC.

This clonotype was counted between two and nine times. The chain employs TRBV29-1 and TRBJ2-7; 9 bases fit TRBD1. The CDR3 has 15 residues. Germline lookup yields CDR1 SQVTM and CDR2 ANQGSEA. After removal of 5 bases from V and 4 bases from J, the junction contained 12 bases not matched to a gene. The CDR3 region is CSVLPTGQGKYEQYF. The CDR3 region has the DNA TGCAGCGTTCTACCAACGGGACAGGGTAAATACGAGCAGTACTTC.

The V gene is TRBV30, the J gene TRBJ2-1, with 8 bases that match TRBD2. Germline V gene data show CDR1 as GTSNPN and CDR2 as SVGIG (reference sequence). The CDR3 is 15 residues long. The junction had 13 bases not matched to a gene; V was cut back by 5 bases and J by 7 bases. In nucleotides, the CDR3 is TGTGCCTGGGACCGTCAAGCGGGAGTAGGTAATGAGCAGTTCTTC. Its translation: CAWDRQAGVGNEQFF.

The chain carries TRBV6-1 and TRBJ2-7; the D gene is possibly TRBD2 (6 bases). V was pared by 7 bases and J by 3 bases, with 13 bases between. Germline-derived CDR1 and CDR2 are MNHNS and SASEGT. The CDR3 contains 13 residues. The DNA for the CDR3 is TGTGCCAGCATGTTAGCGGAGAACTACGAGCAGTACTTC. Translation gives CASMLAENYEQYF.

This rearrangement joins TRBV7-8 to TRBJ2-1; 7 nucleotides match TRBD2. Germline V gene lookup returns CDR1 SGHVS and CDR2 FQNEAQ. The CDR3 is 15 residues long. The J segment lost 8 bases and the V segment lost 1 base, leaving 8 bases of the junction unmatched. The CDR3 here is CASSLVWTRLHEQFF. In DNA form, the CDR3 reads TGTGCCAGCAGCTTAGTTTGGACTAGACTCCATGAGCAGTTCTTC.

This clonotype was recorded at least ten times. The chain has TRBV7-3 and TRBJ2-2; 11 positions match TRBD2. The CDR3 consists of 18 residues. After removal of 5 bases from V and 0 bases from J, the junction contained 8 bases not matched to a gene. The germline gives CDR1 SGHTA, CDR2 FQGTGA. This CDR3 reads CASSPNRLAGPNTGELFF. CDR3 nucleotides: TGTGCCAGCAGCCCTAATAGACTAGCGGGACCGAACACCGGGGAGCTGTTTTTT.

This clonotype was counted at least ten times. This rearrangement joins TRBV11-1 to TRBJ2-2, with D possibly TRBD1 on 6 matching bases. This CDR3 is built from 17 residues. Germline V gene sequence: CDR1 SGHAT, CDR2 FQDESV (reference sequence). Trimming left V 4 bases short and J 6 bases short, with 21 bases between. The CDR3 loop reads CASSSRTAGRESGELFF. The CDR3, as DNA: TGTGCCAGCAGCTCCCGGACAGCCGGCCGGGAATCCGGGGAGCTGTTTTTT.

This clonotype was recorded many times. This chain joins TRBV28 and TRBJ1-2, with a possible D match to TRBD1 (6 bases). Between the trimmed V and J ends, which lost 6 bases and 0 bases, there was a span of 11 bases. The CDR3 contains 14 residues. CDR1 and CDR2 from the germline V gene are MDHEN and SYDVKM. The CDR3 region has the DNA TGTGCCAGCAGCCAACAGGGAGCTAACTATGGCTACACCTTC. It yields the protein CASSQQGANYGYTF.

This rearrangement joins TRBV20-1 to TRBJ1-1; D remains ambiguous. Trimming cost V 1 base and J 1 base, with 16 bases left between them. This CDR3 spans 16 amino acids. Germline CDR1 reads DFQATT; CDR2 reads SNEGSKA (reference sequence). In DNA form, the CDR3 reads TGCAGTGCTAGAGTTTGGCAGATTCAGGCGAACACTGAAGCTTTCTTT. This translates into CSARVWQIQANTEAFF.

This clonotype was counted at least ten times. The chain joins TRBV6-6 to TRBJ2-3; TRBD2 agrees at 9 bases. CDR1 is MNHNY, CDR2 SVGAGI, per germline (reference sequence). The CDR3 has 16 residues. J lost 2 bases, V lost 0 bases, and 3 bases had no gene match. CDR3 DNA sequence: TGTGCCAGCAGTTACTCGTCTAGCGGGGTCACAGATACGCAGTATTTT. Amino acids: CASSYSSSGVTDTQYF.

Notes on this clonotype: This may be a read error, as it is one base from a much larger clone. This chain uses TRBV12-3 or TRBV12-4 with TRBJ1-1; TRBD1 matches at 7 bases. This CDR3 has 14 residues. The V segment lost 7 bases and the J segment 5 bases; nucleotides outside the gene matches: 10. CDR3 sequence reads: CASTLQGTKTEAFF. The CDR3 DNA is TGTGCCAGCACCCTACAGGGGACCAAAACTGAAGCTTTCTTT.

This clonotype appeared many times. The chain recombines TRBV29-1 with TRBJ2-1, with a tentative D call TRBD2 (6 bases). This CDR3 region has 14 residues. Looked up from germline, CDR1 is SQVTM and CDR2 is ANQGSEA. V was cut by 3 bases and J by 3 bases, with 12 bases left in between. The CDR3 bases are TGCAGCGTTGAGTGGAGGGGCATCTACAATGAGCAGTTCTTC. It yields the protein CSVEWRGIYNEQFF.

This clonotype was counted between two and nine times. CDR3 residues: CASSPLRTGQGPHEQYF. CDR3 in DNA: TGTGCCAGCTCACCACTGAGAACGGGACAGGGTCCCCACGAGCAGTACTTC. V usage is TRBV18 and J usage is TRBJ2-7; 9 bases line up with TRBD1. The CDR3 runs to 17 residues. V was clipped by 1 base and J by 5 bases; unmatched bases: 12. Germline CDR1 reads KGHSH; CDR2 reads LQKENI.